The present T cell receptor beta chain was sequenced within a study of blood T cell repertoires in COVID-19. Looking at the study overall: Italy, Spain and the United States were the sources of the convalescent and acute COVID-19 samples. In each case, the material was cDNA or gDNA derived from T cells, B-cell-depleted T cells, or PBMCs.

The table came from immunoSEQ multiplex PCR; TCRdb's copy has only in-frame clones and leaves some out. Among 200,000 to 250,000 clones, roughly 88% were seen once, and the ten largest hold around an eighth. This CDR3 is 12 amino acids long. V was trimmed by 7 bases and J by 4 bases, leaving 10 bases between them. Germline lookup yields CDR1 MDHEN and CDR2 SYDVKM. The receptor was isolated from a man older than 75 with acute or convalescent COVID-19. The chain combines TRBV28 with TRBJ1-2, with a weak D call TRBD1 (6 bases). Sequencing was done on a sample of peripheral blood. The CDR3 DNA sequence: TGTGCCAGCATGACAGGAATCTATGGCTACACCTTC. It specifies CASMTGIYGYTF.